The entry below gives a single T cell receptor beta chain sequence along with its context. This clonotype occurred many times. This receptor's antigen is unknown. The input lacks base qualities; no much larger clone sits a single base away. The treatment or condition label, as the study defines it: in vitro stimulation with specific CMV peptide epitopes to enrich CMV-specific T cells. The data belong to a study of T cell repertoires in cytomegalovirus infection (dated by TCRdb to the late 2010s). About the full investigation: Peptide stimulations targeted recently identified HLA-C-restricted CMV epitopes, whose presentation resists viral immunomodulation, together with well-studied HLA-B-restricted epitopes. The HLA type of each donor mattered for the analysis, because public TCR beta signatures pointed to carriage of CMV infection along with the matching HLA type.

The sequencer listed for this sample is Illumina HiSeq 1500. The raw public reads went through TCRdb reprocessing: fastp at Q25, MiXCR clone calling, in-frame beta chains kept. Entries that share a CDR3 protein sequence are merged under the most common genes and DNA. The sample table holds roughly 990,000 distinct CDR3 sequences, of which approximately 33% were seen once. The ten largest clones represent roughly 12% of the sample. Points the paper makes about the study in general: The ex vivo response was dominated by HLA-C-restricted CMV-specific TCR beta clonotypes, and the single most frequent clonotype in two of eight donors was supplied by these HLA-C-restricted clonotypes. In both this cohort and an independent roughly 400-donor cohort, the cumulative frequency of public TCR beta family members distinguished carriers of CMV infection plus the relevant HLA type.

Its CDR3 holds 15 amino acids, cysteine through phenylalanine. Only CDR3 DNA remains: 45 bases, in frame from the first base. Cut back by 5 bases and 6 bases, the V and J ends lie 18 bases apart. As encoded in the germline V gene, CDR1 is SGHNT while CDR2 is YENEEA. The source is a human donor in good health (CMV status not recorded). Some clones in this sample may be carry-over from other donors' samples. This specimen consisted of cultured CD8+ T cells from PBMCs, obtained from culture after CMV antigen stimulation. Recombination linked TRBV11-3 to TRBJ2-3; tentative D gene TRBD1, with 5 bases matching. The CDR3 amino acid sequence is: CASSGMDGRVDTQYF. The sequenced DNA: TGTGCCAGCAGCGGGATGGACGGCAGGGTTGATACGCAGTATTTT. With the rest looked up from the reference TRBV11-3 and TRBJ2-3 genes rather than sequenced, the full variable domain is EAGVVQSPRYKIIEKKQPVAFWCNPISGHNTLYWYLQNLGQGPELLIRYENEEAVDDSQLPKDRFSAERLKGVDSTLKIQPAELGDSAVYLCASSGMDGRVDTQYFGPGTRLTVL.